This T cell receptor beta chain was recorded in a study of blood T cells in healthy people across ages. Findings and limits, study-wide: Naive T cell percentage by flow cytometry tracked strongly with beta diversity. The long-lived group displayed more naive CD4+ cells, plus higher diversity, than the aged donors did. Significant beta diversity loss was already apparent by age roughly 43, declining roughly linearly.

Combining a sample-barcoded 5' primer with a J-beta primer mix, a second PCR ran for 7 to 11 cycles. Each of the cDNA molecules was tagged by a template-switch adaptor with 12 random nucleotides. TCRdb ran MiXCR on the 5' RACE reads and lists one entry per CDR3 protein. The profile shows 920,000 or so distinct CDR3 sequences, 40% to 45% of them singletons. This clonotype came up a few times. Its antigen remains unknown. Sequenced input: blood. The TCR sequence derives from a woman aged 55-69 years in good health.

CDR3 in amino acids: CASSSPSGSLDNEQFF. CDR3 bases: TGTGCCAGCAGTTCCCCTAGCGGGAGCCTTGACAATGAGCAGTTCTTC. The chain carries TRBV12-3 or TRBV12-4 and TRBJ2-1; 10 bases align to TRBD2. Trimming removed 4 bases from V and 5 bases from J; junction bases left unmatched: 8. The CDR3 loop spans 16 amino acids.